The present entry profiles one T cell receptor (beta chain) with its context. Its cognate antigen is unknown. Sequenced by immunoSEQ multiplex PCR; TCRdb stores in-frame clones only, minus some. Seen here are about 110,000 clones, roughly 93% observed once, and the top ten hold 0.45% to 0.65%. The data are from a study of graft-versus-host responses after intestinal transplantation. For the study at large: Transplantation in recipients was multivisceral, liver-intestinal, or isolated intestinal.

Study-level points and caveats: Early HvG declines after transplant were associated with peak circulating GvH clone levels. High graft-versus-host to host-versus-graft clonal ratios were seen in allografts of patients with graft-donor T cell macrochimerism. Researchers found GvH clones in recipient marrow, and some showed up first in ileum or blood.

The CDR3 has 15 residues. Germline V CDR1 and CDR2: MDHEN, SYDVKM. The V gene end was trimmed by 3 bases and the J gene end by 6 bases; junction bases not matched to a gene: 6. This clonotype was obtained from a human donor who received an intestinal transplant. This chain joins TRBV28 and TRBJ2-1, with 9 bases aligning to TRBD1. Material: unstimulated CD8+ T cells sorted from spleen or lymph node cells, obtained before intestinal transplant. CDR3 nucleotides: TGTGCCAGCAGTTTGGAACAGGGGGCGAGCAATGAGCAGTTCTTC. Translated: CASSLEQGASNEQFF.